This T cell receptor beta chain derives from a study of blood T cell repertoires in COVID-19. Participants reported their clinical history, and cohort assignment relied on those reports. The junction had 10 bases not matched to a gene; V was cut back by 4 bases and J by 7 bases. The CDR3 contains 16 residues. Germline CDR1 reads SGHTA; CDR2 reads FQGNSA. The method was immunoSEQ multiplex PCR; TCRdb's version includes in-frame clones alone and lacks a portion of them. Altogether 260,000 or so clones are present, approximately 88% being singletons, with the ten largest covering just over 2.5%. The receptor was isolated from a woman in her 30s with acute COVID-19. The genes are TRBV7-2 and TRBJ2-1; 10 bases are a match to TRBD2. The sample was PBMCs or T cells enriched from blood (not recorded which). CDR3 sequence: CASSSLPGLATNEQFF. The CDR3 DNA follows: TGTGCCAGCAGCTCCTTACCGGGACTAGCGACGAATGAGCAGTTCTTC.